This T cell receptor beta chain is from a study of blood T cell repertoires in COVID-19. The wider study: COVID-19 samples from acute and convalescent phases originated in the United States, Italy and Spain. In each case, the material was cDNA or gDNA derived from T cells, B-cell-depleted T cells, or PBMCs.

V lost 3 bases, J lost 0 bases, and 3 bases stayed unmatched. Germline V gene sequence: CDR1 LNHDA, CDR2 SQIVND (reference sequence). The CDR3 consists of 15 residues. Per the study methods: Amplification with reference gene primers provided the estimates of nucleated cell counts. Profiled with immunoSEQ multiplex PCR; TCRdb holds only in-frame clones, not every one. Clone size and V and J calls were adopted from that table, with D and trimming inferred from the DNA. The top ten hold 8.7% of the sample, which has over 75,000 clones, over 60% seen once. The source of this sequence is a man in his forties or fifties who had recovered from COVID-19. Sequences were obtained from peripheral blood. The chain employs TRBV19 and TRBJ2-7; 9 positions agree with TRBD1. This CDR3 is CASSIGTGNSYEQYF. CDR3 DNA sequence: TGTGCCAGTAGTATCGGGACAGGGAACTCCTACGAGCAGTACTTC.